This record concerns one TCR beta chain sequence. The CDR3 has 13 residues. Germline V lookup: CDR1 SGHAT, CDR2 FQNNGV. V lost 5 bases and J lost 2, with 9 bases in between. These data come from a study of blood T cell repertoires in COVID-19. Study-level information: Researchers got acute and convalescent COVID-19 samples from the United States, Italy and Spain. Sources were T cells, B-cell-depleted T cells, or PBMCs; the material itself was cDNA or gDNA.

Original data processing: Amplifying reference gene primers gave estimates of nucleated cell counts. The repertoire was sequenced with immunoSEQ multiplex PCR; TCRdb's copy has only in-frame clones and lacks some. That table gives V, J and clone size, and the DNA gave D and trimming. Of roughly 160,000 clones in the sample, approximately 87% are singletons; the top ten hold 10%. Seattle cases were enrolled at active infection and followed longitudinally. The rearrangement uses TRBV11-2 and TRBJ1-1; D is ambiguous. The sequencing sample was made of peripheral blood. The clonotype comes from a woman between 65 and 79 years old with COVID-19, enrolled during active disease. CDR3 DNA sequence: TGTGCCAGCAGCCGCCTAATAAACACTGAAGCTTTCTTT. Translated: CASSRLINTEAFF.